This TCR beta chain was captured by sequencing in a study of shared clonotypes between healthy human individuals. Across the whole study: Contributing individuals were a couple of females and a few males aged 18 to 49. The plates for each donor numbered three CD4 naive, three CD4 memory, two CD8 naive and one CD8 memory. Notes on the study in general: Unshared clonotypes carried lower generation probabilities than those common to all four donors.

Profiled with immunoSEQ multiplex PCR; TCRdb holds only in-frame clones, not every one. The sample consists of about 92,000 clones, almost 70% of them appearing once. As for this clone: As yet, its antigen is unknown.

The CDR3 runs 18 residues. Germline V lookup: CDR1 SGHRS, CDR2 YFSETQ. V trimming: 0 bases; J trimming: 10 bases; junction bases outside the gene matches: 15. Specimen: memory CD8+ T cells sorted from blood. The subset is: CD45RO+ cells pooled with CCR7-negative TemRA cells. This sequence originates from a man aged 25-45 years in good health. J is TRBJ1-4 and V is TRBV5-1; 10 nucleotides match TRBD1. The CDR3 DNA reads as TGCGCCAGCAGCTTGGGAACATCCGGGGACAGGGGTTACGGAAAACTGTTTTTT. It is translated as CASSLGTSGDRGYGKLFF. The full variable domain, its missing parts supplied by reference TRBV5-1 and TRBJ1-4, is KAGVTQTPRYLIKTRGQQVTLSCSPISGHRSVSWYQQTPGQGLQFLFEYFSETQRNKGNFPGRFSGRQFSNSRSEMNVSTLELGDSALYLCASSLGTSGDRGYGKLFFGSGTQLSVL.